The 20 T cell receptor beta chains listed next were all sequenced from one sample in a study of T cells in Graves' hyperthyroidism and ophthalmopathy. The investigators amplified TCR beta CDR3 regions from RNA transcripts. A first-round RT-PCR of the TCR CDR3 used the HTBI primer set. TCRdb re-called the multiplex PCR reads with MiXCR, one entry per CDR3 protein. The profile shows 300,000 to 350,000 distinct CDR3 sequences, 16% of them singletons. Sequenced sample: blood. These receptor sequences come from a man aged 30-40 years with Graves' hyperthyroidism.

This clonotype has ten or more counts. The rearrangement uses TRBV6-5 and TRBJ2-2; 8 bases map to TRBD1. V dropped 0 bases and J dropped 6; count of bases not matched to a gene: 9. The CDR3 has 17 residues. The germline V gene encodes CDR1 MNHEY and CDR2 SVGAGI. The CDR3 DNA reads as TGTGCCAGCAGTTACTCGTGGCAGGGGGCTTTGCCCGGGGAGCTGTTTTTT. Residues: CASSYSWQGALPGELFF.

This clonotype was counted a few times. The genes are TRBV19 and TRBJ2-1; D not resolved. V was pared by 2 bases and J by 7 bases, with 9 bases between. The germline CDR1 and CDR2 sequences are LNHDA and SQIVND (reference sequence). This CDR3 comprises 13 residues. The CDR3 sequence is CASSISWTNEQFF. CDR3 coding DNA: TGTGCCAGTAGTATATCGTGGACGAATGAGCAGTTCTTC.

This clonotype was seen at least ten times. The J gene is TRBJ2-5, the V gene TRBV24-1, with TRBD1 matching over 7 bases. Looked up from germline, CDR1 is KGHDR and CDR2 is SFDVKD. V lost 3 bases and J lost 1; bases outside the gene matches: 7. CDR3 length: 16 amino acids. The CDR3 DNA reads TGTGCCACCAGTGATGGGGGACAGTGGACCCAAGAGACCCAGTACTTC. Translation gives CATSDGGQWTQETQYF.

This clonotype was counted many times. The gene calls are TRBV12-3 or TRBV12-4 and TRBJ1-2; possibly TRBD1 for D (5 bases). The CDR3 sequence is 13 residues long. Trimming took off 6 bases at V and 8 bases at J, with 16 bases between the two ends. CDR3 in DNA: TGTGCCAGCAGGCTTGCGGGGCGCGGAGGCTACACCTTC. Translated: CASRLAGRGGYTF.

A note on this clonotype: This may be a read error, as it is one base from a much larger clone. The rearrangement joins TRBV29-1 to TRBJ2-5; possible D gene TRBD2, 5 bases. Looked up from germline, CDR1 is SQVTM and CDR2 is ANQGSEA. The CDR3 has 13 amino acids. DNA for the CDR3: TGCAGCGTTGAAGTGGGGTCGAGGGAGACCCTGTACTTC. This encodes CSVEVGSRETLYF.

V gene TRBV20-1 combines with J gene TRBJ2-7; either TRBD1 or TRBD2 may supply D (5 bases each). CDR1 and CDR2 from the germline V gene are DFQATT and SNEGSKA (reference sequence). The CDR3 contains 15 residues. With 6 bases removed from V and 0 bases from J, the gap between germline ends came to 18 bases. The CDR3 sequence: CSAGTGGSFSYEQYF. The CDR3 DNA is TGCAGTGCCGGGACCGGCGGCAGCTTCTCCTACGAGCAGTACTTC.

The sample holds many counts of this clonotype. The chain recombines TRBV29-1 with TRBJ2-1; D not certain. The CDR3 length is 14 residues. V lost 4 bases, J lost 8 bases, and 18 bases lay in between. CDR1 SQVTM and CDR2 ANQGSEA come from the germline V gene. This CDR3 reads CSVGVGGMTYEQFF. The CDR3 coding sequence is TGCAGCGTTGGGGTGGGCGGAATGACGTATGAGCAGTTCTTC.

This clonotype has at least ten counts. This sequence joins TRBV20-1 and TRBJ2-7, with 8 bases that match TRBD2. The CDR3 has 13 amino acids. Germline CDR1 is DFQATT and CDR2 is SNEGSKA (reference sequence). The trim removed 5 bases at V and 3 bases at J, leaving 6 bases unmatched. CDR3 region: CSAGREGLYEQYF. CDR3 sequence (DNA): TGCAGTGCTGGACGGGAGGGCCTCTACGAGCAGTACTTC.

Many counts were recorded for this clonotype. The J gene is TRBJ2-7, the V gene TRBV7-9, with 8 bases fitting TRBD2. CDR1 is SEHNR, CDR2 FQNEAQ, per germline (reference sequence). The CDR3 is 15 residues long. J gave up 2 bases and V 1 base, and 4 bases lay outside the gene matches. The CDR3 region is CASSLGVSGTYEQYF. The DNA for the CDR3 is TGTGCCAGCAGCTTAGGAGTTAGCGGGACCTACGAGCAGTACTTC.

This clonotype was picked up many times. This chain links TRBV7-2 with TRBJ2-5; TRBD1 matches 9 bases. Germline V CDR1 and CDR2: SGHTA, FQGNSA. The CDR3 loop spans 14 amino acids. With 4 bases clipped from V and 5 bases from J, the junction kept 5 bases outside the gene matches. The CDR3 DNA reads as TGTGCCAGCAGCTCCCGGACAGGGGTGGAGACCCAGTACTTC. Translating it yields CASSSRTGVETQYF.

This clonotype occurred many times. The chain is built from TRBV20-1 and TRBJ2-7, with 14 nucleotides matching TRBD2. The junction had 11 bases not matched to a gene; V was cut back by 4 bases and J by 3 bases. There are 17 residues in the CDR3. The germline V gene has CDR1 DFQATT and CDR2 SNEGSKA (reference sequence). For the CDR3, the DNA is TGCAGTGCTAACCCGGGACTAGCGGGAGTTGGCGGCTACGAGCAGTACTTC. Its protein product is CSANPGLAGVGGYEQYF.

The genes are TRBV19 and TRBJ1-5; 7 nucleotides agree with TRBD1. This CDR3 has 13 amino acids. Germline V gene data show CDR1 as LNHDA and CDR2 as SQIVND (reference sequence). The J segment lost 5 bases and the V segment lost 6 bases, leaving 4 bases of the junction unmatched. In DNA form, the CDR3 reads TGTGCCAGTAGCGCGACAGGGTATCAGCCCCAGCATTTT. Residues: CASSATGYQPQHF.

The chain recombines TRBV28 with TRBJ2-1; 13 bases match TRBD2. V trimming: 4 bases; J trimming: 0 bases; junction bases outside the gene matches: 15. The germline gives CDR1 MDHEN, CDR2 SYDVKM. The CDR3 has 21 amino acids. The CDR3 protein is CASSSPSGRTSGGSSYNEQFF. In DNA, the CDR3 is TGTGCCAGCAGTTCCCCCTCGGGCAGGACTAGCGGGGGAAGCTCCTACAATGAGCAGTTCTTC. The complete variable domain, with remaining parts taken from reference TRBV28 and TRBJ2-1, reads DVKVTQSSRYLVKRTGEKVFLECVQDMDHENMFWYRQDPGLGLRLIYFSYDVKMKEKGDIPEGYSVSREKKERFSLILESASTNQTSMYLCASSSPSGRTSGGSSYNEQFFGPGTRLTVL.

This clonotype came up many times. V and J are TRBV18 and TRBJ1-5; 10 bases match TRBD1. J was trimmed by 1 base and V by 3 bases; bases with no gene match: 3. The CDR3 length is 16 residues. Germline V gene data show CDR1 as KGHSH and CDR2 as LQKENI. The CDR3 reads CASSPGTGESNQPQHF. CDR3 DNA: TGTGCCAGCTCACCGGGGACAGGGGAAAGCAATCAGCCCCAGCATTTT.

Ten or more counts support this clonotype. The rearrangement links TRBV6-2 or TRBV6-3 to TRBJ2-5, with D unclear. The CDR3 loop spans 16 amino acids. Trimming stripped 5 bases from V and 4 bases from J, with 20 bases between. Per the germline V gene, CDR1 is MNHEY and CDR2 is SVGEGT. CDR3: CASSTTWSWLGETQYF. The CDR3 nucleotides are TGTGCCAGCAGTACGACATGGTCGTGGTTAGGAGAGACCCAGTACTTC.

In its sample, this clonotype was seen a few times. The rearrangement links TRBV20-1 to TRBJ1-4, with TRBD1 as a possible D gene (5 bases). V gave up 2 bases and J gave up 8 bases, with 12 bases separating them. Germline loops: CDR1 DFQATT, CDR2 SNEGSKA (reference sequence). The CDR3 is 13 residues long. CDR3 amino acids: CSARLGDGEKLFF. The CDR3 DNA sequence: TGCAGTGCTAGATTGGGGGATGGGGAAAAACTGTTTTTT.

This clonotype was detected many times. The chain uses TRBV20-1 and TRBJ2-5; tentative D call: TRBD2 (5 bases). CDR3 length: 15 amino acids. Trimming cost V 3 bases and J 3 bases, with 17 bases left between them. CDR1 and CDR2 (germline): DFQATT, SNEGSKA (reference sequence). The CDR3 loop is CSASSGLALKETQYF. CDR3 coding DNA: TGCAGTGCTAGCTCTGGTCTAGCATTAAAAGAGACCCAGTACTTC.

This sequence joins TRBV9 and TRBJ1-1; no firm D call. Germline V gene lookup returns CDR1 SGDLS and CDR2 YYNGEE. The CDR3 contains 15 residues. V lost 0 bases and J lost 1, with 10 bases in between. The CDR3 DNA is TGTGCCAGCAGCGTAGTTTCTGGAAAGAACACTGAAGCTTTCTTT. This codes for CASSVVSGKNTEAFF.

This clonotype was picked up one time. The chain combines TRBV9 with TRBJ2-1; 9 bases are shared with TRBD2. The V gene end was trimmed by 3 bases and the J gene end by 10 bases; junction bases not matched to a gene: 14. The CDR3 runs to 16 residues. CDR1 and CDR2 from the germline V gene are SGDLS and YYNGEE. The CDR3 protein is CASSDPGTSRSREQFF. The CDR3, as DNA: TGTGCCAGCAGCGACCCGGGGACTAGCCGGAGTAGGGAGCAGTTCTTC.

Here the CDR3 DNA reads TGTGCCAGCAGCTTAGGGCCCAGCGGGGCCAACGTCCTGACTTTC. This codes for CASSLGPSGANVLTF. J is TRBJ2-6 and V is TRBV11-2; D remains ambiguous. There are 15 residues in the CDR3. Trimming removed 1 base at V and 4 bases at J, with 8 bases between. Germline V gene data show CDR1 as SGHAT and CDR2 as FQNNGV.